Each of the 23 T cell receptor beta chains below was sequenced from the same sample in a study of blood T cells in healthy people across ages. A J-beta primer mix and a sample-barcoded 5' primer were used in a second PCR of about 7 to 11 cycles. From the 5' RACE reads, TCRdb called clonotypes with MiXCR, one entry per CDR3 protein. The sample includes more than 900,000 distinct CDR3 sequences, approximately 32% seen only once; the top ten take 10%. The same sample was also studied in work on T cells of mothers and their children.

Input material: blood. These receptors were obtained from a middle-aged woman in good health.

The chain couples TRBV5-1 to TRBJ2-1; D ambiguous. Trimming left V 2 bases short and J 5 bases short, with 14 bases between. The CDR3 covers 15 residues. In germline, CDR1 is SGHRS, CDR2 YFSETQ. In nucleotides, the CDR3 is TGCGCCAGCAGCTTCGGAAACCGTTTGAACAATGAGCAGTTCTTC. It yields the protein CASSFGNRLNNEQFF.

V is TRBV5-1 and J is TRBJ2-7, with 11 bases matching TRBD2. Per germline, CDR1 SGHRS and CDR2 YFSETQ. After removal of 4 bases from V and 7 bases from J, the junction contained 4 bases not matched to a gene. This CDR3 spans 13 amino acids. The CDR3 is CASSPGLAEEQYF. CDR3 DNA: TGCGCCAGCAGCCCGGGACTAGCGGAGGAGCAGTACTTC.

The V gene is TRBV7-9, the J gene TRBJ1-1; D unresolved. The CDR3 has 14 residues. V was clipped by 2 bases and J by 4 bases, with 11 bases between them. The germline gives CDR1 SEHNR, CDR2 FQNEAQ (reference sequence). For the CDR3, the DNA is TGTGCCAGCAGCTTATCCCAAACTGCCACTGAAGCTTTCTTT. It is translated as CASSLSQTATEAFF.

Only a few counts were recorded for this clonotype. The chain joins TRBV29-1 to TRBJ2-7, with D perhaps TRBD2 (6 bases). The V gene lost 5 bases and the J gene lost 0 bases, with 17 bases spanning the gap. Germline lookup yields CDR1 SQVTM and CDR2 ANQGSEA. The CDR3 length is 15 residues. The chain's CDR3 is CSVREGLLNSYEQYF. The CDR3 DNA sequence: TGCAGCGTTCGCGAGGGACTTTTAAACTCCTACGAGCAGTACTTC.

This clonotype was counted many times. The CDR3 is CASGTGLYHNEQFF. The CDR3, as DNA: TGCGCCAGCGGGACAGGGTTGTACCACAATGAGCAGTTCTTC. The chain links TRBV5-1 to TRBJ2-1, with 9 bases that match TRBD1. CDR3 length: 14 amino acids. Trimming removed 7 bases from V and 5 bases from J; junction bases left unmatched: 7. Germline V gene data show CDR1 as SGHRS and CDR2 as YFSETQ.

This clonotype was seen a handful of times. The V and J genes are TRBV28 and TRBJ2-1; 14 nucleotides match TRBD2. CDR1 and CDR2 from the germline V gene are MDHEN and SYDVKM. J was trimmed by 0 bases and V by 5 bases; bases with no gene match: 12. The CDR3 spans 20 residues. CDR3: CASSVRGGLAGESSYNEQFF. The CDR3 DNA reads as TGTGCCAGCAGTGTTAGGGGGGGACTAGCGGGGGAAAGCTCCTACAATGAGCAGTTCTTC.

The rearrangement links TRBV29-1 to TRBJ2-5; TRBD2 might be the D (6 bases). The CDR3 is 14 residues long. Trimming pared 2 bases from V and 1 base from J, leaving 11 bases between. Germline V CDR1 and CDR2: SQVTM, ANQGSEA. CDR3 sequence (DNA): TGCAGCGTTGAAATTGTAGCGGCCCAAGAGACCCAGTACTTC. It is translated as CSVEIVAAQETQYF.

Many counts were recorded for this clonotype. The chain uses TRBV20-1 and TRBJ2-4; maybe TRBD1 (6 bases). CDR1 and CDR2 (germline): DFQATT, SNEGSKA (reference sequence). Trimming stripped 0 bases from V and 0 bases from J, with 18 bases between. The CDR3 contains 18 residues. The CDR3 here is CSARDPKAGDVAKNIQYF. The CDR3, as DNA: TGCAGTGCTAGAGATCCCAAAGCAGGGGACGTAGCCAAAAACATTCAGTACTTC.

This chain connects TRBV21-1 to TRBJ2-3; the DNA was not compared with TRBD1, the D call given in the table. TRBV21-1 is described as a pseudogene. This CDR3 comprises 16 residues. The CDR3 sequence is CASSKAQGFVTDTQYF. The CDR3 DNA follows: TGTGCCAGCAGCAAAGCCCAGGGGTTTGTCACAGATACGCAGTATTTT.

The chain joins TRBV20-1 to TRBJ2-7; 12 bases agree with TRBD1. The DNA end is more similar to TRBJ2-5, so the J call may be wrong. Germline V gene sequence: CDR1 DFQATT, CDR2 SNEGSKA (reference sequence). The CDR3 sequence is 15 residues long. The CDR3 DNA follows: TGCAGTGCTAGATCGGGACAGGGGGCCGAGGAGACCCAGTACTTC. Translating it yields CSARSGQGAEETQYF.

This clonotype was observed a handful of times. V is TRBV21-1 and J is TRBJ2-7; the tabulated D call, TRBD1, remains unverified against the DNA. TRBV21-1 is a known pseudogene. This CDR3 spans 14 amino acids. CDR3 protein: CASSKEGTGDEQYF. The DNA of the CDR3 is TGTGCCAGCAGCAAAGAAGGGACAGGGGACGAGCAGTACTTC.

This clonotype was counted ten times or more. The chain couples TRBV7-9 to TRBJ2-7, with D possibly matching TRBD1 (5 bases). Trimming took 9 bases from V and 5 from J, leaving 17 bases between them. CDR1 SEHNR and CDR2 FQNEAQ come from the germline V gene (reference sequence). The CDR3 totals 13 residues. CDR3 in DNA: TGTGCCAGTTCCAGGGAAATGGATGACGAGCAGTACTTC. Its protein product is CASSREMDDEQYF.

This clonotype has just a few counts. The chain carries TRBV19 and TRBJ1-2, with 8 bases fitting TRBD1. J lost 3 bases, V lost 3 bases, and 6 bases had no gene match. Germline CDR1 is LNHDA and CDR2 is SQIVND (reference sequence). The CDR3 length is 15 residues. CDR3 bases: TGTGCCAGTAGTATCGGGACAGGCAACGACTATGGCTACACCTTC. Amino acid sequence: CASSIGTGNDYGYTF.

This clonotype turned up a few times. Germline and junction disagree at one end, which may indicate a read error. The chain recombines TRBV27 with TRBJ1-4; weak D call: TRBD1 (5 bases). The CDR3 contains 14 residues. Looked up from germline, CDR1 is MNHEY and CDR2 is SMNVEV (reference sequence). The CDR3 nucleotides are TGTGCCAGCAGTTTCCAAGGGGTGGGTGAAGAACTGTTTTTT. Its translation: CASSFQGVGEELFF. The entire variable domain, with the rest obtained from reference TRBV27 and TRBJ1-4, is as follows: EAQVTQNPRYLITVTGKKLTVTCSQNMNHEYMSWYRQDPGLGLRQIYYSMNVEVTDKGDVPEGYKVSRKEKRNFPLILESPSPNQTSLYFCASSFQGVGEELFFGSGTQLSVL.

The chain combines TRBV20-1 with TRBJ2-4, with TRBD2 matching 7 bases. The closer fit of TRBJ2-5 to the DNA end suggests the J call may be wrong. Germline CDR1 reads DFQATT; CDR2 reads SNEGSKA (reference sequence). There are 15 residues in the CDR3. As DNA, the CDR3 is TGCAGTGCTGAGGGACTAACGGGAGCCCAAGAGACCCAGTACTTC. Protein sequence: CSAEGLTGAQETQYF.

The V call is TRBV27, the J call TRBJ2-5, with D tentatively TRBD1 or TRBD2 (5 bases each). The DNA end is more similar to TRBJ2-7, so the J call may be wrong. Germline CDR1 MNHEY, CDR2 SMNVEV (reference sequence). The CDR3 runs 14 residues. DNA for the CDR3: TGTGCCAGCGGCCCCGGGGCCCCAAAGGTCGAGCAGTACTTC. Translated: CASGPGAPKVEQYF.

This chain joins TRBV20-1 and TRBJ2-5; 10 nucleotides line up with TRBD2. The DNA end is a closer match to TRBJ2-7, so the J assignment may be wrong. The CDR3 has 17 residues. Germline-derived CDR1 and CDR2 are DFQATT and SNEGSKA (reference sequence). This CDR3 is CSARLFGGLAGVDEQYF. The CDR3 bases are TGCAGTGCCCGACTCTTTGGCGGGCTAGCGGGAGTCGACGAGCAGTACTTC.

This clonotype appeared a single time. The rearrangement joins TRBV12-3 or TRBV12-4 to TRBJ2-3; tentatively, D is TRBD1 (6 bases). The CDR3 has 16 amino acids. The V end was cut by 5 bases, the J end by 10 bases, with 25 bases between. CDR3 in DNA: TGTGCCAGCAGTCCCATGGACAGAGAGGGCGCGGATGCGCAGTATTTT. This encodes CASSPMDREGADAQYF.

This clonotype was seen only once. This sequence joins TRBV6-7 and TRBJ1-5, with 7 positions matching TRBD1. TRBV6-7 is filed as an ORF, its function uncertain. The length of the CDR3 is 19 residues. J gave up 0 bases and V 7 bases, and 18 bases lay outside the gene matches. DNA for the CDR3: TGTGCCAGCACCTATCCCTTCAGGGGGGGGCCAAATAGCAATCAGCCCCAGCATTTT. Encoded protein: CASTYPFRGGPNSNQPQHF.

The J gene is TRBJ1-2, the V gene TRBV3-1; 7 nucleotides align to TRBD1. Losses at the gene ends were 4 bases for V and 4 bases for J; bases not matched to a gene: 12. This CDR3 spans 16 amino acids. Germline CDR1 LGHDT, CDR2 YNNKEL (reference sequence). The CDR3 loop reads CASSPGQAWNLYGYTF. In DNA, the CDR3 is TGTGCCAGCAGCCCCGGACAGGCATGGAACCTCTATGGCTACACCTTC. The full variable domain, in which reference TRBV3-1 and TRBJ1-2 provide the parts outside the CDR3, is DTAVSQTPKYLVTQMGNDKSIKCEQNLGHDTMYWYKQDSKKFLKIMFSYNNKELIINETVPNRFSPKSPDKAHLNLHINSLELGDSAVYFCASSPGQAWNLYGYTFGSGTRLTVV.

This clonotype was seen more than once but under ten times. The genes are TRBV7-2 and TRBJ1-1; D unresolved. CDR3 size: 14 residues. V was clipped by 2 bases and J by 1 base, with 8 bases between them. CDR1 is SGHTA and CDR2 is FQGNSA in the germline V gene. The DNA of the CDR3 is TGTGCCAGCAGCTTAAGGGCAAGGAACACTGAAGCTTTCTTT. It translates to CASSLRARNTEAFF.

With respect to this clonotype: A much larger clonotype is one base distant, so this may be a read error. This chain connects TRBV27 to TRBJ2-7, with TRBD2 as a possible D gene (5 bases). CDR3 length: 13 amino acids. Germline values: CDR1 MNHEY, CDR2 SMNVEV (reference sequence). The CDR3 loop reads CAGSFGDTYEQYF. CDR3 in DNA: TGTGCCGGCAGTTTCGGGGATACCTACGAGCAGTACTTC.

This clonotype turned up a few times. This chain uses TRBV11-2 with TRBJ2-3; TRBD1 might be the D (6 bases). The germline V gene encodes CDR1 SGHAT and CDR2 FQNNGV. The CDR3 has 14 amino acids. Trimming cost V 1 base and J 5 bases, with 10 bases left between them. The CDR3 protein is CASSLGTDIDTQYF. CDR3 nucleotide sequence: TGTGCCAGCAGCTTAGGGACAGACATAGATACGCAGTATTTT.